This TCR beta chain was captured in a study of blood T cell repertoires in COVID-19. In the study overall: PBMCs, B-cell-depleted T cells, or T cells provided the cDNA or gDNA that made up the material.

Original analysis: Quantification of nucleated cells was approximated via reference gene primer amplification. The method was immunoSEQ multiplex PCR; TCRdb's version includes in-frame clones alone and lacks a portion of them. Clone size and V and J calls were adopted from that table, with D and trimming inferred from the DNA. The table shows 90,000 to 100,000 clones, with about 88% occurring only once. Germline loops: CDR1 SQVTM, CDR2 ANQGSEA. The CDR3 is 12 amino acids. V was cut by 3 bases and J by 8 bases, with 13 bases left in between. The V and J genes are TRBV29-1 and TRBJ1-2; possible D gene TRBD1, 5 bases. This receptor was obtained from an older woman with acute or convalescent COVID-19. The specimen sequenced was peripheral blood. The CDR3 DNA is TGCAGCGTTGATATGGCAGGGCTAGGCTACACCTTC. This codes for CSVDMAGLGYTF.